Shown below are 10 T cell receptor beta chains from a single sample sequenced in a study of T cell responses to AZD1222 COVID-19 vaccine. Here immunoSEQ multiplex PCR was the method, and the copy in TCRdb shows in-frame clones only, minus some. The repertoire consists of over 95,000 clones, with around 89% occurring once and the leading ten covering about 3%. This material consisted of peripheral blood, taken on day 0 of AZD1222 vaccination. The receptor source for this set is an adult in good health.

The chain uses TRBV2 and TRBJ1-2; a possible D gene is TRBD1 (6 bases). Between the trimmed V and J ends, which lost 7 bases and 5 bases, there was a span of 11 bases. From germline, CDR1 is SNHLY and CDR2 FYNNEI. This CDR3 region has 12 residues. In nucleotides, the CDR3 is TGTGCCAGCACGCAGGGGCGGTATGGCTACACCTTC. Translation gives CASTQGRYGYTF.

The chain couples TRBV5-4 to TRBJ2-7; no reliable D call. In germline, CDR1 is SGHNT, CDR2 YYREEE (reference sequence). The CDR3 totals 12 residues. The V and J ends lost 2 bases and 0 bases respectively, with 3 bases between them. The CDR3 bases are TGTGCCAGCAGCTTTAACTCCTACGAGCAGTACTTC. Protein product: CASSFNSYEQYF.

V and J are TRBV27 and TRBJ2-2; D perhaps matches TRBD2 (5 bases). Trimming left V 6 bases short and J 4 bases short, with 15 bases between. The CDR3 contains 15 residues. Germline values: CDR1 MNHEY, CDR2 SMNVEV (reference sequence). CDR3 loop: CASRVMGVGTGELFF. CDR3 nucleotides: TGTGCCAGCAGGGTTATGGGAGTTGGCACCGGGGAGCTGTTTTTT.

The V and J genes are TRBV2 and TRBJ2-3; D not resolved. The length of the CDR3 is 14 residues. With 6 bases removed from V and 5 bases from J, the gap between germline ends came to 15 bases. CDR1 is SNHLY, CDR2 FYNNEI, per germline. The CDR3 DNA sequence: TGTGCCAGCAGGGTTCGTGTGGACCAAGATACGCAGTATTTT. Translation gives CASRVRVDQDTQYF.

The chain uses TRBV25-1 and TRBJ2-7, with 7 bases fitting TRBD1. CDR1 and CDR2 from the germline V gene are MGHDK and SYGVNS. The CDR3 length is 14 residues. V was clipped by 4 bases and J by 0 bases; unmatched bases: 3. CDR3 bases: TGTGCCAGCAGTGCGGGACAGATCTCCTACGAGCAGTACTTC. Protein product: CASSAGQISYEQYF.

The chain links TRBV4-2 to TRBJ2-2; the match to TRBD2 covers 9 bases. Trimming at V came to 1 base and at J to 3 bases, leaving 12 bases not matched to a gene. The CDR3 consists of 19 residues. Per the germline V gene, CDR1 is LGHNA and CDR2 is YNFKEQ. The CDR3, as DNA: TGTGCCAGCAGCCAAGGATCTAGGTCTAGCGGGATCCACACCGGGGAGCTGTTTTTT. This gives the protein CASSQGSRSSGIHTGELFF.

The V and J genes are TRBV11-3 and TRBJ2-7; TRBD2 aligns across 7 bases. This CDR3 has 15 residues. V was clipped by 1 base and J by 4 bases; unmatched bases: 7. CDR1 is SGHNT and CDR2 is YENEEA in the germline V gene. CDR3 sequence: CASSLASSGGYEQYF. Here the CDR3 DNA reads TGTGCCAGCAGCTTAGCTTCTAGCGGTGGGTACGAGCAGTACTTC. The complete variable domain, with remaining parts taken from reference TRBV11-3 and TRBJ2-7, reads EAGVVQSPRYKIIEKKQPVAFWCNPISGHNTLYWYLQNLGQGPELLIRYENEEAVDDSQLPKDRFSAERLKGVDSTLKIQPAELGDSAVYLCASSLASSGGYEQYFGPGTRLTVT.

The V gene is TRBV29-1, the J gene TRBJ2-2, with 7 bases lining up with TRBD2. The CDR3 runs to 15 residues. The germline gives CDR1 SQVTM, CDR2 ANQGSEA. Trimming took 8 bases from V and 2 from J; bases not matched to a gene: 11. CDR3 amino acids: CSTNGGGVNTGELFF. CDR3 DNA: TGCAGCACTAATGGTGGGGGGGTTAACACCGGGGAGCTGTTTTTT.

The table lists this clone with a few counts. The chain carries TRBV9 and TRBJ2-7, with D possibly matching TRBD1 (8 bases). The CDR3 runs to 18 residues. Germline values: CDR1 SGDLS, CDR2 YYNGEE. Trimming removed 4 bases from V and 6 bases from J, with 29 bases in between. This CDR3 reads CASSPQGASGIKDPEQYF. Here the CDR3 DNA reads TGTGCCAGCAGCCCCCAGGGGGCTAGCGGCATCAAAGATCCCGAGCAGTACTTC.

This clone is medium-sized (0.01 to 0.1%) in the sample. The gene calls are TRBV11-2 and TRBJ2-5; D gene uncertain. V lost 4 bases and J lost 3, with 12 bases in between. This CDR3 contains 14 residues. Germline CDR1 is SGHAT and CDR2 is FQNNGV. CDR3 protein: CASSSSWQKETQYF. CDR3 coding DNA: TGTGCCAGCAGCTCATCCTGGCAAAAAGAGACCCAGTACTTC.